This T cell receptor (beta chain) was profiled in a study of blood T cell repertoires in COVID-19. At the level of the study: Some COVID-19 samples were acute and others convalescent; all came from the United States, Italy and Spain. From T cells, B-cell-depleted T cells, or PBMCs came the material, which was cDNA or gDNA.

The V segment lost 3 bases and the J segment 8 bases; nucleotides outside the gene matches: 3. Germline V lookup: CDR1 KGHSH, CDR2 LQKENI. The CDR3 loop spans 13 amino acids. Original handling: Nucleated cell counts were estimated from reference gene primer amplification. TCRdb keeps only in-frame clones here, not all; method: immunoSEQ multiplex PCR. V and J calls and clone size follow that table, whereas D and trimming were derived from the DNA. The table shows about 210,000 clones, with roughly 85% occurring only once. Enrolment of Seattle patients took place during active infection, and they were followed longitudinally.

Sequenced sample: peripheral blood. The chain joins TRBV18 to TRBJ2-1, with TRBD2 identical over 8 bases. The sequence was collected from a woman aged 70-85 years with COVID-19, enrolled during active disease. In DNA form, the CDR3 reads TGTGCCAGCTCACCGGGACTAGGCGATGAGCAGTTCTTC. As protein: CASSPGLGDEQFF.